The text below deals with one TCR beta chain. Its antigen is unidentified. In triplicate, each CD8+ T cell subset was sorted at under 350,000 cells per replicate. The libraries of TRB cDNA were constructed through 5' RACE using UMI labels. No DNA is given; TCRdb re-called the 5' RACE reads and lists each CDR3 protein once. The repertoire table contains 30,000 to 40,000 distinct CDR3 sequences. This sample is part of a study of CXCR3-negative and CXCR3-positive naive CD8 T cells. Study outcomes and limitations: Comparison of naive CXCR3-negative and CXCR3-positive cells revealed similar TRBV-TRBJ usage, while memory cells differed. TCR strength was inferred from TRB CDR3 properties, while surface CD5 was comparable between naive subsets. Comparably high diversity marked both naive subsets, whereas memory CD8+ cells had much lower diversity.

The CDR3 is 14 residues long. CDR1 is LGHNA and CDR2 is YSLEER in the germline V gene. The sequence was collected from a human donor in good health. Some clones in this sample may be carry-over from other donors' samples. The sequenced sample was memory CD8+ T cells from blood. V usage is TRBV4-3 and J usage is TRBJ2-7; TCRdb returns TRBD1, unconfirmable since there is no DNA. Here the CDR3 reads CASSQGGASYEQYF.